The clone carrying this TCR beta chain was recorded a few times. It was with a sample-barcoded 5' primer and a J-beta primer mix that a second PCR of about 7 to 12 cycles was run. TCRdb processed the 5' RACE reads anew with MiXCR; each CDR3 protein has one entry. This sample has hundreds of thousands of distinct CDR3 sequences, with around 48% found just once. The sample originates from a study of blood T cells in healthy people across ages. There are 15 residues in the CDR3. V was cut by 0 bases and J by 7 bases, with 15 bases left in between. Germline lookup yields CDR1 SGHTA and CDR2 FQGNSA. The sequenced sample was blood. The chain is built from TRBV7-2 and TRBJ1-2, with a weak D call TRBD1 (6 bases). The origin of this receptor is a woman in her sixties or seventies in good health. CDR3 in amino acids: CASSLAVAGAGGYTF. The CDR3 coding sequence is TGTGCCAGCAGCTTAGCAGTGGCAGGGGCAGGTGGCTACACCTTC.